The source of this T cell receptor (beta chain) is a study of tumor-infiltrating lymphocytes in oesophageal squamous cell carcinoma. TCRdb reanalysed the PCR reads using MiXCR and keeps one entry per CDR3 protein. Here the sample spans about 13,000 distinct CDR3 sequences, 45% to 65% being singletons. The CDR3 is 13 amino acids. Germline V CDR1 and CDR2: MNHNS, SASEGT. V was trimmed by 2 bases and J by 4 bases, leaving 7 bases between them. The sequence came from a male donor with esophageal squamous cell carcinoma. The chain links TRBV6-1 to TRBJ2-3; D is undetermined. Sequencing was carried out using esophageal tumor tissue. The CDR3 nucleotides are TGTGCCAGCAGTGAATGGTCGCCAGATACGCAGTATTTT. Amino acids: CASSEWSPDTQYF.